Sequencing of this T cell receptor beta chain was carried out in a study of CD8+ T cells in alopecia areata. Study-wide points: Among the cells sequenced in scalp samples are also the resident alphabeta T cells of normal skin.

cDNA prepared by RNA extraction and subsequent reverse transcription served as the template for sequencing. Sequencing used immunoSEQ multiplex PCR; TCRdb keeps in-frame clones, though not all of them. The sample yields around 130,000 clones, around 60% seen once. This clone was found a few times. Its antigen is undetermined. Germline V gene data show CDR1 as SGHRS and CDR2 as YFSETQ. Trimming left V 3 bases short and J 2 bases short, with 12 bases between. The CDR3 is 14 amino acids. The receptor's source is a human donor with alopecia areata. The chain recombines TRBV5-1 with TRBJ2-7; D is perhaps TRBD2 (5 bases). The sample here was CD4+ T cells sorted from blood, taken at week 0. The CDR3 DNA sequence: TGCGCCAGCAGCTCGCGAGGGATTACCTACGAGCAGTACTTC. This encodes CASSSRGITYEQYF.